Below, one TCR beta chain is given with its context. Its antigen is unidentified. This sample was included in a study of T cells in localized non-small cell lung cancer. TCRdb's copy holds only in-frame clones and misses some; the assay was immunoSEQ multiplex PCR. The repertoire holds 65,000 to 95,000 clones, with over 70% as singletons. Broader study findings: Uninvolved neighboring lung showed the greatest T cell clonality, exceeding tumor. Paired adjacent lung recovered a median about 61 of the top 100 tumor clones. Heterogeneity stays possible, as sequencing covered only one tumor region. Longer overall survival accompanied higher blood T cell density.

V lost 10 bases and J 0 bases, leaving 13 bases between the germline ends. The CDR3 sequence is 14 residues long. The germline CDR1 and CDR2 sequences are MNHNY and SVGAGI (reference sequence). V gene TRBV6-6 combines with J gene TRBJ2-1; D may correspond to TRBD1 or TRBD2 (5 bases each). Sequences were derived from PBMCs, sampled before any cancer treatment. This TCR was recovered from a man between 35 and 75 years old with stage II squamous cell lung carcinoma. The CDR3 loop is CATSEGFSYNEQFF. DNA for the CDR3: TGTGCCACGTCCGAGGGGTTCTCCTACAATGAGCAGTTCTTC.